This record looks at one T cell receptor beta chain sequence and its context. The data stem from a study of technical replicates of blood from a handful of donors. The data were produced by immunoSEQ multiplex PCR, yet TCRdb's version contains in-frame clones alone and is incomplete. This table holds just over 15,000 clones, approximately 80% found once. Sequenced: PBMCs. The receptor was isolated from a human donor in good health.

CDR3 DNA: TGTGCCACCAGACCTGGACAGAACACAGATACGCAGTATTTT. Protein product: CATRPGQNTDTQYF. This sequence joins TRBV15 and TRBJ2-3; tentative D call: TRBD1 (6 bases). Between the trimmed V and J ends, which lost 6 bases and 2 bases, there was a span of 12 bases. The CDR3 runs to 14 residues. Germline CDR1 and CDR2: LNHNV and YYDKDF (reference sequence).